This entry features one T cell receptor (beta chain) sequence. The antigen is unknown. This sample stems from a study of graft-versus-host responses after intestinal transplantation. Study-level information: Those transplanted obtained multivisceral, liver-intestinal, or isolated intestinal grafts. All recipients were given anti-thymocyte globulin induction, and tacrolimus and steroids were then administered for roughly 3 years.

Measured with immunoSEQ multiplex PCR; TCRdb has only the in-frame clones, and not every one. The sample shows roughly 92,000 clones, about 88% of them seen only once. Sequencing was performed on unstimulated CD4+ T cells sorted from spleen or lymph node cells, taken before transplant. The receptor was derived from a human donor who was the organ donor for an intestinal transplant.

The DNA of the CDR3 is TGCGCCAGCCGCGTTGCGGGGGGCTCAACTAATGAAAAACTGTTTTTT. Protein product: CASRVAGGSTNEKLFF. The chain recombines TRBV5-1 with TRBJ1-4; TRBD1 is a possible D gene (6 bases). The CDR3 consists of 16 residues. Germline-derived CDR1 and CDR2 are SGHRS and YFSETQ. Trimming shortened V by 7 bases and J by 0 bases, and 16 bases separated the two germline ends.